This is a list of T cell receptor beta chains from one sample in a study of graft-versus-host responses after intestinal transplantation. The protocol was immunoSEQ multiplex PCR, while the TCRdb copy is restricted to in-frame clones and leaves out a portion. The data show about 51,000 clones, around 92% seen once. No antigen is known for these receptors. Sequencing was performed on unstimulated CD4+ T cells sorted from spleen or lymph node cells, taken before transplant. These receptors were obtained from a human donor who was the organ donor for an intestinal transplant. The CDR3 runs from the conserved cysteine through the conserved F or W. D genes are given only for firm matches. Size is omitted from some rows. Given values are once, few, many or a class for expanded clones.

>TRBV5-5|-|-|TRBJ2-5
CASSFGGPETQYF
TGTGCCAGCAGCTTCGGGGGGCCGGAGACCCAGTACTTC
>TRBV18|TRBD1|-|TRBJ1-1
CASSPRRGGPEAFF
TGTGCCAGCTCACCACGGCGAGGGGGCCCTGAAGCTTTCTTT
>TRBV6-5|-|-|TRBJ2-1
CASSTTGSSYNEQFF
TGTGCCAGCAGTACTACCGGGAGCTCCTACAATGAGCAGTTCTTC
>TRBV28|TRBD2|-|TRBJ2-1
CASSPGLAGVGEQFF
TGTGCCAGCAGCCCGGGACTAGCGGGAGTCGGTGAGCAGTTCTTC
>TRBV28|TRBD2|-|TRBJ2-7
CASSLNPAGALYEQYF
TGTGCCAGCAGTCTTAACCCAGCGGGAGCTCTCTACGAGCAGTACTTC
>TRBV19|-|-|TRBJ1-1
CASRRNPGAEAFF
TGTGCCAGTCGGAGGAACCCAGGCGCTGAAGCTTTCTTT
>TRBV6-5|TRBD1|-|TRBJ2-7
CASSYSKAGGRVQYF
TGTGCCAGCAGTTACTCGAAGGCAGGGGGCAGGGTGCAGTACTTC
>TRBV6-1|TRBD1|-|TRBJ2-7
CASRRQGGSSYEQYF
TGTGCCAGCAGGCGACAGGGGGGATCCTCCTACGAGCAGTACTTC
>TRBV5-5|-|-|TRBJ2-5
CASSFTGETQYF
TGTGCCAGCAGCTTTACAGGAGAGACCCAGTACTTC
>TRBV5-8|TRBD1|once|TRBJ1-2
CASSLVQGAIYGYTF
TGTGCCAGCAGCTTGGTACAGGGGGCCATCTATGGCTACACCTTC
>TRBV7-3|TRBD2|-|TRBJ2-1
CASSSGLAGVSEQFF
TGTGCCAGCAGCTCGGGACTAGCGGGAGTGAGCGAGCAGTTCTTC
>TRBV19|TRBD1|-|TRBJ1-6
CASTPDRANSPLHF
TGTGCCAGTACCCCCGACAGGGCGAATTCACCCCTCCACTTT
>TRBV4-2|-|-|TRBJ2-2
CASSQDGPGELFF
TGTGCCAGCAGCCAAGATGGCCCCGGGGAGCTGTTTTTT
>TRBV28|-|-|TRBJ1-2
CASSGSTDNLSSNYGYTF
TGTGCCAGCAGTGGATCGACAGACAACCTATCGAGTAACTATGGCTACACCTTC
>TRBV28|TRBD1|-|TRBJ1-2
CASRARGQSNYGYTF
TGTGCCAGCAGGGCCAGGGGACAGTCGAACTATGGCTACACCTTC
>TRBV5-1|TRBD1|-|TRBJ2-3
CASSLRDRETDTQYF
TGCGCCAGCAGCTTGCGGGACAGGGAAACAGATACGCAGTATTTT
>TRBV19|TRBD1|-|TRBJ1-1
CASMALDRPAAFF
TGTGCCAGTATGGCCTTGGACAGGCCTGCAGCTTTCTTT
>TRBV12-5|-|-|TRBJ2-2
CASGYGLTGELFF
TGTGCTAGTGGTTACGGACTGACCGGGGAGCTGTTTTTT
>TRBV2|TRBD2|-|TRBJ2-1
CASSGTSGRAYEQFF
TGTGCCAGCAGTGGGACTAGCGGGAGGGCCTATGAGCAGTTCTTC
>TRBV4-1|TRBD1|-|TRBJ2-1
CASSNRPGQGGDNEQFF
TGCGCCAGCAGCAACAGACCTGGACAGGGGGGGGACAATGAGCAGTTCTTC
>TRBV4-2|-|-|TRBJ2-1
CASSSTRSYNEQFF
TGTGCCAGCAGCTCGACTCGATCCTACAATGAGCAGTTCTTC
>TRBV7-9|TRBD1|-|TRBJ2-3
CASSRLQGPGGDTQYF
TGTGCCAGCAGCCGGTTACAGGGGCCAGGGGGAGATACGCAGTATTTT
>TRBV28|TRBD2|-|TRBJ2-1
CASWLGAGGAEQFF
TGTGCCAGCTGGCTAGGTGCGGGAGGGGCTGAGCAGTTCTTC
>TRBV6-5|-|once|TRBJ2-1
CASSTRANEQFF
TGTGCCAGCAGTACGCGGGCGAATGAGCAGTTCTTC
>TRBV28|-|-|TRBJ1-2
CASSPGRGAHYGYTF
TGTGCCAGCAGCCCGGGACGGGGGGCGCACTATGGCTACACCTTC
>TRBV13|-|-|TRBJ2-1
CASSTIGYSGLPPNEQFF
TGTGCCAGCAGTACAATCGGGTACAGCGGTTTACCCCCCAATGAGCAGTTCTTC
>TRBV30|TRBD2|-|TRBJ2-7
CAWSDSRGGLAEILSSYEQYF
TGTGCCTGGAGTGATTCACGGGGCGGACTAGCTGAGATTCTAAGCTCCTACGAGCAGTACTTC
>TRBV6-6|-|-|TRBJ2-1
CASSHLHQGGEQFF
TGTGCCAGCAGCCACTTACACCAAGGCGGCGAGCAGTTCTTC
>TRBV6-5|-|-|TRBJ2-5
CASTPSVQETQYF
TGTGCCAGCACCCCCTCGGTCCAAGAGACCCAGTACTTC
>TRBV27|-|-|TRBJ1-5
CASSPGVRQPQHF
TGTGCCAGCAGTCCAGGGGTTAGGCAGCCCCAGCATTTT
>TRBV7-8|TRBD1|once|TRBJ1-4
CASSVHSRDRGEKLFF
TGTGCCAGCAGCGTTCACTCCCGGGACAGGGGTGAAAAACTGTTTTTT
>TRBV28|TRBD1|-|TRBJ1-3
CASSPGTGDRRNTIYF
TGTGCCAGCAGTCCGGGGACAGGGGATAGGAGAAACACCATATATTTT
>TRBV11-2|TRBD2|-|TRBJ2-1
CASSSGLAEYNEQFF
TGTGCCAGCAGCTCAGGACTAGCGGAGTACAATGAGCAGTTCTTC
>TRBV19|-|-|TRBJ2-7
CASSTGILYEQYF
TGTGCCAGTAGTACAGGGATTCTCTACGAGCAGTACTTC
>TRBV28|TRBD1|-|TRBJ1-2
CASSLPPGGYGYTF
TGTGCCAGCAGTTTACCCCCAGGGGGATATGGCTACACCTTC
>TRBV28|-|-|TRBJ2-3
CASSTGTGNTDTQYF
TGTGCCAGCAGTACCGGGACTGGAAACACAGATACGCAGTATTTT
>TRBV7-2|-|once|TRBJ2-2
CASSLAGGRGGELFF
TGTGCCAGCAGCTTAGCAGGAGGGCGGGGCGGGGAGCTGTTTTTT
>TRBV5-6|TRBD1|-|TRBJ2-1
CASSSLDRRSYNEQFF
TGTGCCAGCAGCTCATTGGACAGGCGCTCCTACAATGAGCAGTTCTTC
>TRBV28|-|-|TRBJ1-5
CASSFGMGGNNQPQHF
TGTGCCAGCAGTTTCGGCATGGGGGGGAACAATCAGCCCCAGCATTTT
>TRBV5-1|TRBD1|-|TRBJ2-7
CASSLDRTGIGEQYF
TGCGCCAGCAGCTTGGACCGGACAGGGATCGGCGAGCAGTACTTC
>TRBV7-3|TRBD1|-|TRBJ1-2
CASSQPGGNYGYTF
TGTGCCAGCAGCCAACCAGGGGGCAACTATGGCTACACCTTC
>TRBV19|-|-|TRBJ1-1
CASSPYRRETNTEAFF
TGTGCCAGTAGTCCCTACCGACGGGAGACGAACACTGAAGCTTTCTTT
>TRBV5-4|TRBD1|-|TRBJ1-4
CASSSESGTGGATNEKLFF
TGTGCCAGCAGCTCGGAATCCGGGACAGGGGGAGCAACTAATGAAAAACTGTTTTTT
>TRBV6-1|TRBD2|-|TRBJ2-1
CASSEGSAGGWEQFF
TGTGCCAGCAGTGAAGGATCAGCGGGAGGATGGGAGCAGTTCTTC
>TRBV28|-|-|TRBJ1-4
CASRAGEKLFF
TGTGCCAGCAGGGCGGGAGAAAAACTGTTTTTT
>TRBV7-2|TRBD2|-|TRBJ2-1
CASSPTGTSGNNEQFF
TGTGCCAGCAGCCCGACGGGGACTAGCGGGAACAATGAGCAGTTCTTC